The 28 T cell receptor beta chains in this list originate from one sample, sequenced in a study of shared clonotypes between healthy human individuals. TCRdb keeps only in-frame clones here, not all; method: immunoSEQ multiplex PCR. This repertoire shows about 1.5 million clones, around 98% found once; its top ten account for about 0.42%. The sequenced sample consisted of naive CD4+ T cells sorted from blood. Sample subset: CD45RA+ positively selected. The receptors come from a man younger than 45 in good health.

This sequence joins TRBV4-3 and TRBJ2-3; the D gene is possibly TRBD2 (5 bases). Germline V gene data show CDR1 as LGHNA and CDR2 as YSLEER. Trimming took off 0 bases at V and 4 bases at J, with 17 bases between the two ends. The CDR3 totals 17 residues. The CDR3 is CASSQERSGSWADTQYF. The CDR3 DNA follows: TGCGCCAGCAGCCAAGAACGGTCGGGGAGTTGGGCAGATACGCAGTATTTT.

This sequence joins TRBV19 and TRBJ2-1; D might be TRBD1 or TRBD2, each matching 5 bases. V lost 3 bases to trimming and J lost 7 bases, with 19 bases between them. Germline-derived CDR1 and CDR2 are LNHDA and SQIVND (reference sequence). The CDR3 is 16 amino acids. CDR3 residues: CASSIEGTRVRNEQFF. In DNA, the CDR3 is TGTGCCAGTAGTATTGAGGGGACCCGAGTAAGAAATGAGCAGTTCTTC.

This clone was observed a single time. This chain joins TRBV28 and TRBJ1-2; D unclear. This CDR3 comprises 12 residues. Germline assignment: CDR1 MDHEN and CDR2 SYDVKM. V was shortened by 4 bases and J by 4 bases, with 7 bases between the two germline ends. CDR3 protein: CASSWQPYGYTF. CDR3 bases: TGTGCCAGCAGTTGGCAGCCCTATGGCTACACCTTC.

In its sample, this clone was seen once. The V gene is TRBV9, the J gene TRBJ2-6; D is uncertain. The CDR3 totals 16 residues. Per germline, CDR1 SGDLS and CDR2 YYNGEE. Deletions cut 0 bases from V and 2 bases from J, with 9 bases between. The CDR3 DNA reads as TGTGCCAGCAGCGTAGGGGGATGGGCTGGGGCCAACGTCCTGACTTTC. Translation: CASSVGGWAGANVLTF.

The chain couples TRBV5-6 to TRBJ2-7; TRBD1 matches at 7 bases. The CDR3 consists of 15 residues. Losses at the gene ends were 3 bases for V and 2 bases for J; bases not matched to a gene: 8. The germline gives CDR1 SGHDT, CDR2 YYEEEE. CDR3 region: CASSWLGGDAYEQYF. The DNA for the CDR3 is TGTGCCAGCAGCTGGTTAGGGGGCGACGCCTACGAGCAGTACTTC.

This rearrangement joins TRBV7-3 to TRBJ2-7; D perhaps matches TRBD2 (6 bases). Germline CDR1 reads SGHTA; CDR2 reads FQGTGA. V was trimmed by 0 bases and J by 1 base, leaving 10 bases between them. The CDR3 is 15 residues long. CDR3 in amino acids: CASSLTPGRSYEQYF. The CDR3 bases are TGTGCCAGCAGCTTAACTCCGGGGAGGTCCTACGAGCAGTACTTC.

The chain has TRBV27 and TRBJ1-2; 11 bases line up with TRBD1. CDR1 is MNHEY and CDR2 is SMNVEV in the germline V gene (reference sequence). This CDR3 spans 15 amino acids. The trim removed 5 bases at V and 8 bases at J, leaving 10 bases unmatched. The CDR3 nucleotides are TGTGCCAGCAGTGACGGCGGGACAGGGGGTCGAGGCTACACCTTC. Protein sequence: CASSDGGTGGRGYTF.

This clone showed up just once. The chain has TRBV11-2 and TRBJ1-5; 9 bases map to TRBD1. Trimming at V came to 1 base and at J to 6 bases, leaving 13 bases not matched to a gene. The CDR3 spans 18 residues. CDR1 SGHAT and CDR2 FQNNGV come from the germline V gene. CDR3 amino acids: CASSLGVGTGGAGQPQHF. The CDR3, as DNA: TGTGCCAGCAGCTTAGGGGTCGGCACAGGGGGCGCAGGTCAGCCCCAGCATTTT.

This chain joins TRBV14 and TRBJ2-2; D gene unclear. V lost 1 base and J lost 5, with 5 bases in between. The length of the CDR3 is 13 residues. Germline V gives CDR1 SGHDN, CDR2 FVKESK. The chain's CDR3 is CASSQVLTGELFF. The CDR3 nucleotides read TGTGCCAGCAGCCAAGTTCTAACCGGGGAGCTGTTTTTT.

The chain combines TRBV19 with TRBJ1-5; D gene uncertain. The CDR3 is made up of 15 amino acids. The germline gives CDR1 LNHDA, CDR2 SQIVND (reference sequence). Trimming stripped 5 bases from V and 3 bases from J, with 14 bases between. The CDR3 protein is CASSRFGQTNQPQHF. The CDR3 nucleotides are TGTGCCAGTAGTCGGTTCGGGCAGACCAATCAGCCCCAGCATTTT.

The CDR3 region has the DNA TGTGCCAGCGCAATGGGACAGGGGAGTGAAAAACTGTTTTTT. This encodes CASAMGQGSEKLFF. The chain joins TRBV27 to TRBJ1-4; 10 bases map to TRBD1. The CDR3 length is 14 residues. Germline V gene sequence: CDR1 MNHEY, CDR2 SMNVEV (reference sequence). V dropped 8 bases and J dropped 7; count of bases not matched to a gene: 7.

This clone was picked up one time. V usage is TRBV5-1 and J usage is TRBJ2-7; tentative D call: TRBD2 (5 bases). Germline CDR1 SGHRS, CDR2 YFSETQ. V dropped 0 bases and J dropped 3 bases, with 10 bases sitting between them. The CDR3 loop spans 14 amino acids. CDR3 bases: TGCGCCAGCAGCTTGGGGTCAGACTACTACGAGCAGTACTTC. This codes for CASSLGSDYYEQYF.

This rearrangement joins TRBV18 to TRBJ2-1; tentative D call: TRBD2 (6 bases). Germline V gives CDR1 KGHSH, CDR2 LQKENI. V lost 2 bases and J lost 0, with 14 bases in between. The CDR3 spans 17 residues. The CDR3 loop reads CASSPGTGRSSYNEQFF. The CDR3 region has the DNA TGTGCCAGCTCACCAGGGACTGGCAGGAGCTCCTACAATGAGCAGTTCTTC.

V and J are TRBV7-2 and TRBJ2-1; D may be TRBD1 or TRBD2 (6 bases each). CDR1 and CDR2 (germline): SGHTA, FQGNSA. The ends were cut back, 5 bases at V and 0 bases at J, with 17 bases in the middle. This CDR3 is 17 amino acids long. Here the CDR3 DNA reads TGTGCCAGCAGCCCTCGGGGGCAGACGGCCTCCTACAATGAGCAGTTCTTC. Protein product: CASSPRGQTASYNEQFF.

J is TRBJ2-7 and V is TRBV5-1; D possibly corresponds to TRBD2 (5 bases). V was trimmed by 7 bases and J by 3 bases, leaving 17 bases between them. CDR1 is SGHRS and CDR2 is YFSETQ in the germline V gene. CDR3 length: 14 residues. The CDR3 coding sequence is TGCGCCAGCTTTGATGGGCCGGGGATCTACGAGCAGTACTTC. Translating it yields CASFDGPGIYEQYF.

V is TRBV11-1 and J is TRBJ2-1; 8 nucleotides match TRBD2. Unmatched junction bases numbered 5, after V lost 3 bases and J lost 7 bases. CDR1 and CDR2 from the germline V gene are SGHAT and FQDESV (reference sequence). The CDR3 runs to 14 residues. CDR3 region: CASSLSGSWNEQFF. Here the CDR3 DNA reads TGTGCCAGCAGCTTGAGCGGGAGTTGGAATGAGCAGTTCTTC.

This CDR3 reads CASSPDPSSTDTQYF. The CDR3 DNA reads as TGTGCCAGCAGCCCGGACCCGAGTAGCACAGATACGCAGTATTTT. The chain couples TRBV5-4 to TRBJ2-3; D is uncertain. V gave up 4 bases and J gave up 0 bases, with 12 bases separating them. The CDR3 is 15 residues long. Germline-derived CDR1 and CDR2 are SGHNT and YYREEE (reference sequence).

This chain uses TRBV7-6 with TRBJ2-6, with a weak D call TRBD1 (5 bases). Trimming removed 3 bases at V and 4 bases at J, with 10 bases between. This CDR3 spans 15 amino acids. Germline V lookup: CDR1 SGHVS, CDR2 FNYEAQ. The CDR3 coding sequence is TGTGCCAGCAGCTTGGGGCCCGACGGGGCCAACGTCCTGACTTTC. It specifies CASSLGPDGANVLTF.

The V gene is TRBV5-8, the J gene TRBJ2-7, with 9 positions matching TRBD2. The CDR3 covers 16 residues. The germline CDR1 and CDR2 sequences are SGHTS and YDEGEE. The J segment lost 5 bases and the V segment lost 1 base, leaving 10 bases of the junction unmatched. CDR3 protein: CASSLWLAGSRNEQYF. The CDR3 DNA is TGTGCCAGCAGCTTGTGGCTAGCGGGAAGTCGGAACGAGCAGTACTTC.

V gene TRBV29-1 combines with J gene TRBJ2-2, with D possibly TRBD1 on 5 matching bases. This CDR3 comprises 14 residues. V was trimmed by 4 bases and J by 7 bases, leaving 16 bases between them. Per germline, CDR1 SQVTM and CDR2 ANQGSEA. CDR3 in DNA: TGCAGCGTTGGGGGTACAGGAAGAGTCGGGGAGCTGTTTTTT. It is translated as CSVGGTGRVGELFF.

Concerning this clone itself: In the same sample, other DNA sequences code for this CDR3. CDR3 loop: CASSDESNQPQHF. In DNA form, the CDR3 reads TGTGCCAGCAGTGACGAGAGCAATCAGCCCCAGCATTTT. The chain combines TRBV2 with TRBJ1-5; no clear D. From germline, CDR1 is SNHLY and CDR2 FYNNEI. The CDR3 is 13 residues long. V was cut by 3 bases and J by 1 base, with 4 bases left in between.

The chain recombines TRBV5-1 with TRBJ2-3; 7 bases fit TRBD2. The CDR3 contains 15 residues. Germline V gene data show CDR1 as SGHRS and CDR2 as YFSETQ. The trim removed 0 bases at V and 2 bases at J, leaving 3 bases unmatched. The CDR3 reads CASSLGAGNTDTQYF. CDR3 coding DNA: TGCGCCAGCAGCTTGGGAGCGGGAAACACAGATACGCAGTATTTT.

The V gene is TRBV7-2, the J gene TRBJ2-7, with TRBD1 matching over 8 bases. Germline V gene data show CDR1 as SGHTA and CDR2 as FQGNSA. CDR3 length: 16 amino acids. V was clipped by 1 base and J by 5 bases; unmatched bases: 10. CDR3 in DNA: TGTGCCAGCAGCTTAGTGGTGGCAGGGGGCAGGGACGAGCAGTACTTC. Protein: CASSLVVAGGRDEQYF.

The J gene is TRBJ2-3, the V gene TRBV9, with D hard to call. The germline V and J ends were trimmed by 0 bases and 2 bases, with 13 bases remaining between them. This CDR3 contains 16 residues. Germline lookup yields CDR1 SGDLS and CDR2 YYNGEE. CDR3 in amino acids: CASSVGKVHNTDTQYF. The CDR3, as DNA: TGTGCCAGCAGCGTAGGAAAGGTTCACAACACAGATACGCAGTATTTT.

J is TRBJ1-1 and V is TRBV6-5, with 7 bases identical to TRBD1. Germline V gives CDR1 MNHEY, CDR2 SVGAGI. V trimming: 0 bases; J trimming: 2 bases; junction bases outside the gene matches: 3. The CDR3 sequence is 15 residues long. The CDR3 is CASSYSGGENTEAFF. DNA of the CDR3: TGTGCCAGCAGTTACTCAGGGGGCGAAAACACTGAAGCTTTCTTT.

This clone was observed a single time. The chain is built from TRBV19 and TRBJ1-5; tentative D call: TRBD1 (5 bases). The germline gives CDR1 LNHDA, CDR2 SQIVND (reference sequence). The CDR3 extends over 13 amino acids. V was trimmed by 5 bases and J by 7 bases, leaving 12 bases between them. The DNA of the CDR3 is TGTGCCAGTAGTCAGGGTTCAGGCCAGCCCCAGCATTTT. It translates to CASSQGSGQPQHF.

The V and J genes are TRBV9 and TRBJ2-1; 10 nucleotides match TRBD1. The CDR3 sequence is 15 residues long. The ends lost 0 bases at V and 8 bases at J; junction bases unmatched: 5. The germline V gene encodes CDR1 SGDLS and CDR2 YYNGEE. CDR3: CASSVDGTGVYEQFF. The CDR3 coding sequence is TGTGCCAGCAGCGTAGATGGGACAGGGGTTTATGAGCAGTTCTTC.

V is TRBV5-1 and J is TRBJ2-5; TRBD2 matches at 7 bases. Trimming removed 2 bases from V and 7 bases from J; junction bases left unmatched: 8. The CDR3 is 14 amino acids. Germline-derived CDR1 and CDR2 are SGHRS and YFSETQ. The CDR3 DNA reads TGCGCCAGCAGCTTCGGGGCGGGAGAGGCGACCCAGTACTTC. It translates to CASSFGAGEATQYF.